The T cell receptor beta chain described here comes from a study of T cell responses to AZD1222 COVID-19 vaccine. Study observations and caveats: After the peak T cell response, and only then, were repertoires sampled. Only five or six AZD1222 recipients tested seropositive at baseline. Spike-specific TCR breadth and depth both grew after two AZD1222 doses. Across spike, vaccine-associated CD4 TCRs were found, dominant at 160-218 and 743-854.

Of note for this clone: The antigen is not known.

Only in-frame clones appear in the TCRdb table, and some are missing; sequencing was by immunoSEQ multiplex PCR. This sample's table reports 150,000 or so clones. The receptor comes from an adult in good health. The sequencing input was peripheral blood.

The CDR3 DNA reads as TGTGCCAGCTCACCTTTTACGACAGGGGCCGACCTCTATGGCTACACCTTC. Its translation: CASSPFTTGADLYGYTF. The chain uses TRBV18 and TRBJ1-2; 8 bases match TRBD1. Germline CDR1 and CDR2: KGHSH and LQKENI. V gave up 3 bases and J gave up 4 bases; unmatched junction bases: 13. This CDR3 is built from 17 residues. Full variable domain (outside the CDR3, taken from reference TRBV18 and TRBJ1-2): NAGVMQNPRHLVRRRGQEARLRCSPMKGHSHVYWYRQLPEEGLKFMVYLQKENIIDESGMPKERFSAEFPKEGPSILRIQQVVRGDSAAYFCASSPFTTGADLYGYTFGSGTRLTVV.